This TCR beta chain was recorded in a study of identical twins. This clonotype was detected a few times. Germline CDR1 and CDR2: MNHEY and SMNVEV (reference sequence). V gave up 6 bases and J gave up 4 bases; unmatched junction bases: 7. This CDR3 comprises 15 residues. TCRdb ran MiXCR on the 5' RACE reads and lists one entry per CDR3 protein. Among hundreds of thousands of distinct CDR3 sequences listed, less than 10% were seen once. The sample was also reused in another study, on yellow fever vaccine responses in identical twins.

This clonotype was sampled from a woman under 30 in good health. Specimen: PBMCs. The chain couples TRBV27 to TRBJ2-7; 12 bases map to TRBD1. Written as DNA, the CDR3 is TGTGCCAGCAGACCAGGGACAGGGGGCCTTTACGAGCAGTACTTC. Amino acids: CASRPGTGGLYEQYF.